The T cell receptor (beta chain) described here comes from a study of T cells after yellow fever vaccination. Study overall: In the case of low-cell-number fractions, SMART-Seq v4 Ultra Low Input was used for preparation.

TCRdb re-derived calls from the 5' RACE reads in MiXCR, one entry per CDR3 protein. The sample yields roughly 340,000 distinct CDR3 sequences, more than 8.5% seen once. General observations from the study: Bulk-population clonotypes that are abundant could appear as contaminants in FACS-sorted repertoires. Only a minor proportion of clonotypes was detected across both CD4 and CD8 compartments. The booster response re-showed most primary clones: 96% CD4, approximately 90% CD8.

Deletions cut 1 base from V and 2 bases from J, with 14 bases between. The CDR3 covers 15 residues. Looked up from germline, CDR1 is SQVTM and CDR2 is ANQGSEA. Details on this clonotype: Its antigen is unidentified.

The source is a man between 18 and 35 years old who received the YFV17D yellow fever vaccine. The chain is built from TRBV29-1 and TRBJ2-5; D uncertain. The specimen was PBMCs, collected on the day of the first yellow fever vaccination. CDR3 in amino acids: CSVEVGPWGQETQYF. The CDR3 nucleotides are TGCAGCGTTGAAGTAGGGCCCTGGGGTCAAGAGACCCAGTACTTC.